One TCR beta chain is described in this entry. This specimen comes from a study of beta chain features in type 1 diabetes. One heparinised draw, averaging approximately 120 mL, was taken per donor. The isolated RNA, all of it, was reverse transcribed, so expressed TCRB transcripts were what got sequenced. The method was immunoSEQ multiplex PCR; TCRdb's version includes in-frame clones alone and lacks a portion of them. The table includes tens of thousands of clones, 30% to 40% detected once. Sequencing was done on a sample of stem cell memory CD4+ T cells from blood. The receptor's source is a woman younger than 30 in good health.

The DNA for the CDR3 is TGTGCCAGCAGCTTCCGGACTAGCGGACTCTACGAGCAGTACTTC. Translation gives CASSFRTSGLYEQYF. This chain links TRBV13 with TRBJ2-7; 10 bases align to TRBD2. The length of the CDR3 is 15 residues. V trimming: 3 bases; J trimming: 3 bases; junction bases outside the gene matches: 5. Germline CDR1 PRHDT, CDR2 FYEKMQ (reference sequence).